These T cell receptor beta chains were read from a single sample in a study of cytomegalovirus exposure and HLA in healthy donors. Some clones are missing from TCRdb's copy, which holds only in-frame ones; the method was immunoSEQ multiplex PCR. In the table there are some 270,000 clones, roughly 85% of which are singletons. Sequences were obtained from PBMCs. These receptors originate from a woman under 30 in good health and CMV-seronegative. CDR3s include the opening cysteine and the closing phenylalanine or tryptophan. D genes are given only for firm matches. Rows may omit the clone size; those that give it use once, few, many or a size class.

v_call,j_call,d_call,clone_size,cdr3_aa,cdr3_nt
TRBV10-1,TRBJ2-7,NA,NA,CAGSSYEQYF,TGCGCCGGGAGTAGCTACGAGCAGTACTTC
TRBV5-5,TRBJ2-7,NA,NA,CASRLGLLASLFQQYF,TGTGCCAGCAGACTTGGTTTACTAGCAAGCCTTTTCCAGCAGTACTTC
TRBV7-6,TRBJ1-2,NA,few,CASSLSWEDNYGYTF,TGTGCCAGCAGCCTTTCTTGGGAGGACAACTATGGCTACACCTTC
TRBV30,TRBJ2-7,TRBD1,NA,CAWSRDSYYEQYF,TGTGCCTGGAGTAGGGACAGCTACTACGAGCAGTACTTC
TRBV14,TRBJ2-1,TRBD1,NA,CASSLSGQGLSEQFF,TGTGCCAGCAGCCTCTCGGGACAGGGACTGAGTGAGCAGTTCTTC
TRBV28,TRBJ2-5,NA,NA,CASSPGSSSFQETQYF,TGTGCCAGCAGTCCCGGAAGTAGCTCTTTCCAAGAGACCCAGTACTTC
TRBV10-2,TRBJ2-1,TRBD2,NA,CASSEGLGADEQFF,TGCGCCAGCAGTGAGGGACTAGGGGCGGATGAGCAGTTCTTC
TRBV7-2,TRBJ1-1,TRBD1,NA,CASSQLQGASEAFF,TGTGCCAGCAGCCAACTACAGGGGGCGAGTGAAGCTTTCTTT
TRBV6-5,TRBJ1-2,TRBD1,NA,CASSYLTGVSGYTF,TGTGCCAGCAGTTACCTAACAGGGGTCTCCGGCTACACCTTC
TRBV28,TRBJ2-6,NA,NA,CASSTVQFSGANVLTF,TGTGCCAGCAGTACGGTACAGTTCTCTGGGGCCAACGTCCTGACTTTC
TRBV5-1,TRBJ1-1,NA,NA,CASSLERQRIGTEAFF,TGCGCCAGCAGCTTGGAGCGACAGAGAATCGGGACTGAAGCTTTCTTT
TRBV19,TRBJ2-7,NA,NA,CASSPLQTAFYEQYF,TGTGCCAGTAGTCCCCTCCAAACAGCCTTTTACGAGCAGTACTTC
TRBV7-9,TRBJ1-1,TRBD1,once,CASSLEQGQGAEAFF,TGTGCCAGCAGCTTAGAACAGGGACAGGGGGCTGAAGCTTTCTTT
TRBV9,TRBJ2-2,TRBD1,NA,CASSVGPGGPGELFF,TGTGCCAGCAGCGTAGGACCAGGGGGCCCCGGGGAGCTGTTTTTT
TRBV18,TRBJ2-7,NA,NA,CASSPSTPSYEQYF,TGTGCCAGCTCACCTTCGACTCCTTCCTACGAGCAGTACTTC
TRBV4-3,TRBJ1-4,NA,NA,CASSQDLEQTRFLFF,TGCGCCAGCAGCCAAGATCTGGAGCAAACCCGGTTTCTGTTTTTT
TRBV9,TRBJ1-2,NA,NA,CASSVEGADYGYTF,TGTGCCAGCAGCGTAGAAGGGGCGGACTATGGCTACACCTTC
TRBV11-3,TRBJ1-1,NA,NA,CASSLQGGTEAFF,TGTGCCAGCAGCTTACAGGGCGGCACTGAAGCTTTCTTT
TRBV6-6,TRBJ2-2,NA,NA,CASRVGRQSGNGELFF,TGTGCCAGCAGGGTGGGTCGGCAATCCGGGAACGGGGAGCTGTTTTTT
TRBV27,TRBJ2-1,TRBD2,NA,CASSGAGGSDNEQFF,TGTGCCAGCAGTGGAGCGGGGGGGTCAGACAATGAGCAGTTCTTC
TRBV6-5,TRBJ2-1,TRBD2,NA,CASSYPTSGRAGEQFF,TGTGCCAGCAGTTACCCGACTAGCGGGAGGGCGGGTGAGCAGTTCTTC
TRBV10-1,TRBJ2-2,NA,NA,CASSESTVNTGELFF,TGCGCCAGCAGTGAGTCAACGGTGAACACCGGGGAGCTGTTTTTT
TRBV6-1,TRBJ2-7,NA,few,CASSESGNRYEQYF,TGTGCCAGCAGTGAATCGGGAAATCGGTACGAGCAGTACTTC
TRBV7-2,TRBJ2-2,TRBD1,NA,CASSLLRTGPNTGELFF,TGTGCCAGCAGCTTGCTAAGGACAGGACCGAACACCGGGGAGCTGTTTTTT
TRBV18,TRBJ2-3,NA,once,CASSPVSLTDTQYF,TGTGCCAGCTCACCTGTCTCCCTCACAGATACGCAGTATTTT
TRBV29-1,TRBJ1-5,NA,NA,CSVETGDNQPQHF,TGCAGCGTTGAAACAGGTGACAATCAGCCCCAGCATTTT
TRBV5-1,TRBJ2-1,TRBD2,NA,CASSQLAGGTNEQFF,TGCGCCAGCAGCCAACTAGCGGGAGGAACAAATGAGCAGTTCTTC
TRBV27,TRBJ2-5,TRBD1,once,CASSPDRAQETQYF,TGTGCCAGCAGTCCGGACAGGGCTCAAGAGACCCAGTACTTC
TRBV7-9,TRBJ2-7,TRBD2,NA,CASSRDYLSSYEQYF,TGTGCCAGCAGCCGGGACTACCTCAGCTCCTACGAGCAGTACTTC
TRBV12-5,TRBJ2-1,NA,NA,CASGSALGGKVIEQFF,TGTGCTAGTGGTTCGGCTCTGGGCGGGAAGGTAATTGAGCAGTTCTTC
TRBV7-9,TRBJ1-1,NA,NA,CASSLVSGNTEAFF,TGTGCCAGCAGTTTAGTTTCAGGGAACACTGAAGCTTTCTTT
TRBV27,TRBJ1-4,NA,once,CASSSQQNRNEKLFF,TGTGCCAGCAGTAGTCAACAGAACCGGAATGAAAAACTGTTTTTT
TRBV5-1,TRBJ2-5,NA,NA,CASSLNPGQETQYF,TGCGCCAGCAGCTTAAACCCGGGGCAAGAGACCCAGTACTTC
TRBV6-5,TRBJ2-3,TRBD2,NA,CASGLAGGWDTQYF,TGTGCCAGCGGACTAGCGGGGGGGTGGGATACGCAGTATTTT
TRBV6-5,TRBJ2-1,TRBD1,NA,CASSYGQGPYNEQFF,TGTGCCAGCAGTTACGGACAGGGCCCCTACAATGAGCAGTTCTTC
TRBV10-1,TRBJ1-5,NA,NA,CASSESGSNQPQHF,TGCGCCAGCAGTGAGTCTGGCAGCAATCAGCCCCAGCATTTT
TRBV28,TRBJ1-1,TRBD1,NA,CASSQLGTGRTEAFF,TGTGCCAGCAGCCAACTTGGGACAGGGCGGACTGAAGCTTTCTTT
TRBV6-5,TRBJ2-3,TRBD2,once,CASSSLAEDTQYF,TGTGCCAGCAGTTCACTAGCGGAGGATACGCAGTATTTT
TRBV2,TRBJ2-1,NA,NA,CATSRQYNEQFF,TGTGCCACATCCAGACAGTACAATGAGCAGTTCTTC
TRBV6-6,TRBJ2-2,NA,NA,CASRFSNLNTGELFF,TGTGCCAGCAGGTTCAGTAACCTCAACACCGGGGAGCTGTTTTTT
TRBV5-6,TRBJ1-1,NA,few,CASSLYQGEAFF,TGTGCCAGCAGCTTGTATCAGGGTGAGGCTTTCTTT
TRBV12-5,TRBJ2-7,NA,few,CASGPSTLEQYF,TGTGCTAGTGGTCCAAGTACTCTCGAGCAGTACTTC
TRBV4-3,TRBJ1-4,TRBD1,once,CASSQSGQGKVQLFF,TGCGCCAGCAGCCAATCTGGACAGGGTAAAGTGCAACTGTTTTTT
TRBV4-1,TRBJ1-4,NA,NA,CASSHPVGSNEKLFF,TGCGCCAGCAGCCACCCCGTGGGGAGTAATGAAAAACTGTTTTTT
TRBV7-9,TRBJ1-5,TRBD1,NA,CASSLGTGRNQPQHF,TGTGCCAGCAGCTTAGGGACAGGGCGTAATCAGCCCCAGCATTTT
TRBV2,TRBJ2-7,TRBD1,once,CASTTTGQGNYEQYF,TGTGCCAGCACCACCACGGGACAGGGCAACTACGAGCAGTACTTC
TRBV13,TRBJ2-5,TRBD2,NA,CASSSLAGGQETQYF,TGTGCCAGCAGCTCACTAGCGGGGGGGCAGGAGACCCAGTACTTC
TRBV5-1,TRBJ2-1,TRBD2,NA,CASSLDRLAAYNEQFF,TGCGCCAGCAGCTTGGATAGACTAGCGGCCTACAATGAGCAGTTCTTC
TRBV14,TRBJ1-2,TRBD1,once,CASSEISGTGEIPYGYTF,TGTGCCAGCAGCGAAATTTCCGGGACAGGGGAAATTCCCTATGGCTACACCTTC
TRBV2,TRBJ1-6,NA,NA,CASSPLQGSPLHF,TGTGCCAGCAGCCCATTACAGGGATCCCCCCTCCACTTT
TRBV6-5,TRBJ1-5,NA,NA,CASSYSTRDMPQHF,TGTGCCAGCAGTTACTCGACCAGGGACATGCCCCAGCATTTT
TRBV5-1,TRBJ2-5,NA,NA,CASSGGTVQETQYF,TGCGCCAGCAGCGGGGGGACAGTCCAAGAGACCCAGTACTTC
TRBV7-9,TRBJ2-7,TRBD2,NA,CAAQQGPTSGTFYEQYF,TGTGCCGCACAACAGGGGCCGACTAGCGGGACATTCTACGAGCAGTACTTC
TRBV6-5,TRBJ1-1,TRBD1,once,CASSPETGGSKAFF,TGTGCCAGCAGCCCAGAGACAGGGGGGAGCAAAGCTTTCTTT
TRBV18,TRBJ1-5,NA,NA,CASSPSQVYSNQPQHF,TGTGCCAGCTCGCCAAGCCAAGTATATAGCAATCAGCCCCAGCATTTT